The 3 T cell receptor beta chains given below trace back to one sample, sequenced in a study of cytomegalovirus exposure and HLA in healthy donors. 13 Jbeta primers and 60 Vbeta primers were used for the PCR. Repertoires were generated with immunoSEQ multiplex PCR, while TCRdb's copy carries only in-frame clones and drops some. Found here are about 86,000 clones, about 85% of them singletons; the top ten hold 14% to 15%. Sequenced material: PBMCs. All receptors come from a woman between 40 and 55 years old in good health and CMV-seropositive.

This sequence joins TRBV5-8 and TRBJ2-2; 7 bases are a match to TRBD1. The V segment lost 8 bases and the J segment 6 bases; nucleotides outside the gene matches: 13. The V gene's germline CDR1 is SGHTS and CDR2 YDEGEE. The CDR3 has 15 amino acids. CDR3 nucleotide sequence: TGTGCCAGTAATCCGGGACAGTGGACCTCCGGGGAGCTGTTTTTT. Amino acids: CASNPGQWTSGELFF.

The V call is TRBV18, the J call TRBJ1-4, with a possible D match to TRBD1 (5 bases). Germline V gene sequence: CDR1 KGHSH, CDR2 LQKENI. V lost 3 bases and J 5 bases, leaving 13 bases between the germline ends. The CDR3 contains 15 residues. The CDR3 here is CASSPGGALNEKLFF. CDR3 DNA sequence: TGTGCCAGCTCACCGGGAGGGGCCCTAAATGAAAAACTGTTTTTT. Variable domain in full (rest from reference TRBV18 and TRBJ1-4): NAGVMQNPRHLVRRRGQEARLRCSPMKGHSHVYWYRQLPEEGLKFMVYLQKENIIDESGMPKERFSAEFPKEGPSILRIQQVVRGDSAAYFCASSPGGALNEKLFFGSGTQLSVL.

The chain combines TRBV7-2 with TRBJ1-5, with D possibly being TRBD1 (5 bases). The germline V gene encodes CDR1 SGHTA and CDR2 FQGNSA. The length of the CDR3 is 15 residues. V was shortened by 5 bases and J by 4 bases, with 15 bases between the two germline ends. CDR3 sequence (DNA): TGTGCCAGCAGCGACCTAGGGAAGGGGAATCAGCCCCAGCATTTT. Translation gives CASSDLGKGNQPQHF. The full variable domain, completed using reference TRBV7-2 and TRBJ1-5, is GAGVSQSPSNKVTEKGKDVELRCDPISGHTALYWYRQSLGQGLEFLIYFQGNSAPDKSGLPSDRFSAERTGGSVSTLTIQRTQQEDSAVYLCASSDLGKGNQPQHFGDGTRLSIL.